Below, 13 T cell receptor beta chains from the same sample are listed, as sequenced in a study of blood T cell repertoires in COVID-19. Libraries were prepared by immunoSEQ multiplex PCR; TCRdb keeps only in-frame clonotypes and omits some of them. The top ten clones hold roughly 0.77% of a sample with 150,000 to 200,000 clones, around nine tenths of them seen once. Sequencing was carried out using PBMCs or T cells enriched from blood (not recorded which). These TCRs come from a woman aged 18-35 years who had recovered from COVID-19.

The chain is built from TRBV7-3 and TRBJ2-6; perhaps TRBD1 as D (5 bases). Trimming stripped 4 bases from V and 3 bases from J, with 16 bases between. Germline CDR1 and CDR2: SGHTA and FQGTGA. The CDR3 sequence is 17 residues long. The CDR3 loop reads CASSSRQTLFGANVLTF. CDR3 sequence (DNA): TGTGCCAGCAGCTCCCGACAGACCCTCTTTGGGGCCAACGTCCTGACTTTC.

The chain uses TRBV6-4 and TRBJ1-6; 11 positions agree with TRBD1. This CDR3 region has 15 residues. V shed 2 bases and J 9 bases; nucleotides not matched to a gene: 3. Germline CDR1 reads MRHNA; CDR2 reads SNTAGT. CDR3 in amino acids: CASSDTGQGASPLHF. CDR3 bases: TGTGCCAGCAGTGACACCGGACAGGGGGCTTCACCCCTCCACTTT.

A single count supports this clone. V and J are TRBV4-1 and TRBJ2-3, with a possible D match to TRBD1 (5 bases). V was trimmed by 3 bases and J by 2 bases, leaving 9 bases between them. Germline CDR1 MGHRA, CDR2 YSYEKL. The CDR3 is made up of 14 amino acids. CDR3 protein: CASSQLRVTDTQYF. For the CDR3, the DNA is TGCGCCAGCAGCCAGCTCAGGGTCACAGATACGCAGTATTTT.

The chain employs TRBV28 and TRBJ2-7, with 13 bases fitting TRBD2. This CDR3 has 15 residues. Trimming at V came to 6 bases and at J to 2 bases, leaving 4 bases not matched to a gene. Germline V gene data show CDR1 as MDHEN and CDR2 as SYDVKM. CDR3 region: CASRELAGGPYEQYF. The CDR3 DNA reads TGTGCCAGCAGGGAACTAGCGGGAGGGCCCTACGAGCAGTACTTC.

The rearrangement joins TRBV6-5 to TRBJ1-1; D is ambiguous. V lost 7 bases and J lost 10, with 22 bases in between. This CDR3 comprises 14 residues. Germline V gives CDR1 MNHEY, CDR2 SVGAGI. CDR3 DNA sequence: TGTGCCAGCACCAAAATTGATGAGCCCCTCCGAGCTTTCTTT. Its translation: CASTKIDEPLRAFF.

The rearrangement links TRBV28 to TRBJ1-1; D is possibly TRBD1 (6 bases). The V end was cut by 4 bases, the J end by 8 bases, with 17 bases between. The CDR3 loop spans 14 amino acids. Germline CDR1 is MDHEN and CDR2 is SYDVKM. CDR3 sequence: CASSSTGSVGEAFF. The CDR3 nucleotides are TGTGCCAGCAGTTCCACAGGGAGTGTTGGCGAAGCTTTCTTT.

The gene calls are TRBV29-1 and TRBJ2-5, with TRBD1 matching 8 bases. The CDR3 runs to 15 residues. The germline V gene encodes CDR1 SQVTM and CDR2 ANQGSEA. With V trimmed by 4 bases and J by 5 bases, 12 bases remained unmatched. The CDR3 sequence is CSVVRGQVEGETQYF. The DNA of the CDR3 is TGCAGCGTTGTTAGGGGACAGGTAGAGGGGGAGACCCAGTACTTC.

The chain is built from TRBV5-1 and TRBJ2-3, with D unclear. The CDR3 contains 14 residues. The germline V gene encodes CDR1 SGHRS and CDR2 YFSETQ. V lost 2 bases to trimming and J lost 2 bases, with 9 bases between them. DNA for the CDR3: TGCGCCAGCAGCTTATCTTTAGCCACAGATACGCAGTATTTT. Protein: CASSLSLATDTQYF.

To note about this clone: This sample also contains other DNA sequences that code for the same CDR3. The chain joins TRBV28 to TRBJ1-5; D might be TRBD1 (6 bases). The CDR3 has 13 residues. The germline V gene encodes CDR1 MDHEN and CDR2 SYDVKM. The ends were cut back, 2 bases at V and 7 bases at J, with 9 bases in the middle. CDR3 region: CASSLGGPQPQHF. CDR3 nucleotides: TGTGCCAGCAGTTTAGGGGGCCCCCAGCCCCAGCATTTT.

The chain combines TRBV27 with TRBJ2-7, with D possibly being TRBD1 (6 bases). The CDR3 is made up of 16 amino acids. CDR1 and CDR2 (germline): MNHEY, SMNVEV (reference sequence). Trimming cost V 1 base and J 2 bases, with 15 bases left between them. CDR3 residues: CASSLFRTVSPYEQYF. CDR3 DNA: TGTGCCAGCAGTTTATTTAGGACAGTTAGCCCCTACGAGCAGTACTTC.

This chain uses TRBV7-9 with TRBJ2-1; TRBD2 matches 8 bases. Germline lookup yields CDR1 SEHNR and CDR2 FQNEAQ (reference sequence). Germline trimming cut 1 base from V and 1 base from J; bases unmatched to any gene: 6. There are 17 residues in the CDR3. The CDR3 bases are TGTGCCAGCAGCTTAGTTCCCGGGAGGGCATCCTACAATGAGCAGTTCTTC. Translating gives CASSLVPGRASYNEQFF.

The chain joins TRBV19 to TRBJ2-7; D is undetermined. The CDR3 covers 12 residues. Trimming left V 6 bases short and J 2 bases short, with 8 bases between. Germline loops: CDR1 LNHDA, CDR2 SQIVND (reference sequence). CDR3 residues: CASREPPYEQYF. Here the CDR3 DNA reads TGTGCCAGTAGGGAGCCTCCCTACGAGCAGTACTTC. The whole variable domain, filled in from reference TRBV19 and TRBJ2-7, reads DGGITQSPKYLFRKEGQNVTLSCEQNLNHDAMYWYRQDPGQGLRLIYYSQIVNDFQKGDIAEGYSVSREKKESFPLTVTSAQKNPTAFYLCASREPPYEQYFGPGTRLTVT.

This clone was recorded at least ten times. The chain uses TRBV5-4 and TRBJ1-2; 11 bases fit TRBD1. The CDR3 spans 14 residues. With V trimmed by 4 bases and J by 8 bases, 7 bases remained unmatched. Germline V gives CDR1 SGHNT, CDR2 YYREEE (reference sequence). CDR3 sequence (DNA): TGTGCCAGCAGCCCGGACAGGGGGCAGGAAGGCTACACCTTC. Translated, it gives CASSPDRGQEGYTF.